This T cell receptor beta chain appears in the sequencing data of a study of T cells after somatic rescue of genetic block. Clones were sequenced by immunoSEQ multiplex PCR, and TCRdb holds only the in-frame ones, with some missing. This sample yields around 57,000 clones, of which roughly 96% are seen a single time; approximately 0.07% belongs to the top ten. This clone was detected once. The CDR3 has 15 amino acids. Trimming at V came to 7 bases and at J to 1 base, leaving 9 bases not matched to a gene. Germline CDR1 and CDR2: SNHLY and FYNNEI. The clonotype was recovered from a child under two years old. The chain employs TRBV2 and TRBJ2-5; TRBD2 aligns across 7 bases. The source material was peripheral blood mononuclear cells (PBMCs). CDR3 protein: CASTRGGRGQETQYF. DNA of the CDR3: TGTGCCAGCACCCGTGGCGGGAGAGGCCAAGAGACCCAGTACTTC.